These 14 T cell receptor beta chains share one sample of origin, sequenced in a study of blood T cell repertoires in COVID-19. Clones were read by immunoSEQ multiplex PCR, and TCRdb kept only the in-frame ones, dropping some. The sample carries around 140,000 clones, approximately 86% recorded once. The sample comprised peripheral blood. These receptors were obtained from a woman aged 60 to 75 with acute or convalescent COVID-19.

The J gene is TRBJ2-6, the V gene TRBV6-5, with 7 nucleotides matching TRBD1. CDR1 and CDR2 (germline): MNHEY, SVGAGI. Unmatched junction bases numbered 3, after V lost 0 bases and J lost 4 bases. This CDR3 is built from 16 residues. CDR3 protein: CASSYSGGAGANVLTF. The CDR3 DNA follows: TGTGCCAGCAGTTACTCAGGGGGCGCAGGGGCCAACGTCCTGACTTTC.

The chain employs TRBV7-2 and TRBJ2-3; 7 bases map to TRBD2. The CDR3 is made up of 16 amino acids. After removal of 5 bases from V and 1 base from J, the junction contained 9 bases not matched to a gene. Per the germline V gene, CDR1 is SGHTA and CDR2 is FQGNSA. The CDR3 sequence: CASSPLVGGGTDTQYF. CDR3 in DNA: TGTGCCAGCAGCCCTCTAGTGGGGGGGGGCACAGATACGCAGTATTTT.

The V call is TRBV7-2, the J call TRBJ2-3; D remains ambiguous. The CDR3 has 14 amino acids. V gave up 3 bases and J gave up 0 bases, with 7 bases separating them. The germline V gene encodes CDR1 SGHTA and CDR2 FQGNSA. Here the CDR3 DNA reads TGTGCCAGCAGCTTCCCCACTAGCACAGATACGCAGTATTTT. Translating it yields CASSFPTSTDTQYF.

This clone was found once. The chain recombines TRBV9 with TRBJ1-4; the D is unclear. The CDR3 contains 14 residues. CDR1 is SGDLS, CDR2 YYNGEE, per germline. V gave up 3 bases and J gave up 8 bases, with 14 bases separating them. The CDR3 spells CASSGGWADEKLFF. In DNA, the CDR3 is TGTGCCAGCAGCGGTGGGTGGGCTGACGAAAAACTGTTTTTT. The whole variable domain, remainder taken from reference TRBV9 and TRBJ1-4, is DSGVTQTPKHLITATGQRVTLRCSPRSGDLSVYWYQQSLDQGLQFLIQYYNGEERAKGNILERFSAQQFPDLHSELNLSSLELGDSALYFCASSGGWADEKLFFGSGTQLSVL.

The rearrangement joins TRBV7-2 to TRBJ1-3; 8 nucleotides line up with TRBD1. This CDR3 has 16 residues. Germline lookup yields CDR1 SGHTA and CDR2 FQGNSA. V was clipped by 5 bases and J by 0 bases; unmatched bases: 6. CDR3 nucleotides: TGTGCCAGCAGCCTCAGACAGGGGAACTCTGGAAACACCATATATTTT. Translated: CASSLRQGNSGNTIYF. The complete variable domain, with remaining parts taken from reference TRBV7-2 and TRBJ1-3, reads GAGVSQSPSNKVTEKGKDVELRCDPISGHTALYWYRQSLGQGLEFLIYFQGNSAPDKSGLPSDRFSAERTGGSVSTLTIQRTQQEDSAVYLCASSLRQGNSGNTIYFGEGSWLTVV.

The gene calls are TRBV9 and TRBJ1-2; TRBD1 aligns across 9 bases. Germline-derived CDR1 and CDR2 are SGDLS and YYNGEE. This CDR3 spans 14 amino acids. V lost 5 bases, J lost 2 bases, and 4 bases stayed unmatched. The CDR3 is CASRSGQGNYGYTF. CDR3 sequence (DNA): TGTGCCAGCAGGTCGGGACAGGGAAACTATGGCTACACCTTC.

This clone was observed a handful of times. This chain links TRBV23-1 with TRBJ1-1; TRBD1 matches at 7 bases. TRBV23-1 is identified as an open reading frame with a role that is uncertain. The CDR3 extends over 13 amino acids. The V gene end was trimmed by 8 bases and the J gene end by 13 bases; junction bases not matched to a gene: 16. CDR3 in DNA: TGCGCCAGCCCCCACGCCCACAGGGGTTCGGTTTTCTTT. This gives the protein CASPHAHRGSVFF.

V and J are TRBV3-1 (or the pseudogene TRBV3-2) and TRBJ1-6; D may be TRBD1 (6 bases). Trimming left V 2 bases short and J 13 bases short, with 15 bases between. Germline loops: CDR1 LGHDT, CDR2 YNNKEL (reference sequence). The CDR3 is 14 amino acids. The CDR3 sequence: CASSQSNRETPLHF. CDR3 DNA: TGTGCCAGCAGCCAATCCAACAGGGAAACCCCCCTCCACTTT.

The chain uses TRBV5-6 and TRBJ1-2, with 11 bases that match TRBD1. With V trimmed by 4 bases and J by 4 bases, 6 bases remained unmatched. The CDR3 spans 15 residues. Germline V gene sequence: CDR1 SGHDT, CDR2 YYEEEE. CDR3 sequence (DNA): TGTGCCAGCAGCAGGGGACAGGGGGACGGCTATGGCTACACCTTC. Its translation: CASSRGQGDGYGYTF.

In this sample, this clone turned up once. The rearrangement links TRBV11-3 to TRBJ2-2, with D possibly matching TRBD2 (6 bases). This CDR3 comprises 13 residues. The germline V and J ends were trimmed by 5 bases and 5 bases, with 9 bases remaining between them. Germline values: CDR1 SGHNT, CDR2 YENEEA. In DNA form, the CDR3 reads TGTGCCAGCAGCCGCGGGGTGACCGGGGAGCTGTTTTTT. Its protein product is CASSRGVTGELFF.

This chain joins TRBV4-1 and TRBJ1-5, with D unclear. The CDR3 consists of 13 residues. Trimming took 0 bases from V and 5 from J, leaving 5 bases between them. CDR1 and CDR2 from the germline V gene are MGHRA and YSYEKL. The CDR3 region is CASSQDRHQPQHF. CDR3 DNA: TGCGCCAGCAGCCAAGACCGTCATCAGCCCCAGCATTTT.

The V and J genes are TRBV7-9 and TRBJ1-1; D is possibly TRBD1 (5 bases). This CDR3 has 14 residues. Germline V gives CDR1 SEHNR, CDR2 FQNEAQ (reference sequence). Trimming stripped 5 bases from V and 4 bases from J, with 14 bases between. The CDR3 is CASSNQGSITEAFF. CDR3 coding DNA: TGTGCCAGCAGCAACCAGGGTAGTATCACTGAAGCTTTCTTT.

The chain links TRBV13 to TRBJ2-2; D gene uncertain. The CDR3 extends over 12 amino acids. Germline CDR1 and CDR2: PRHDT and FYEKMQ (reference sequence). V was trimmed by 7 bases and J by 7 bases, leaving 10 bases between them. CDR3 in DNA: TGTGCCAGCACCCTGGCCCTCGGGGAGCTGTTTTTT. Residues: CASTLALGELFF.

The chain combines TRBV4-2 with TRBJ2-1, with D perhaps matching TRBD1 (6 bases). The CDR3 length is 15 residues. The germline gives CDR1 LGHNA, CDR2 YNFKEQ. Trimming removed 2 bases from V and 7 bases from J, with 15 bases in between. The CDR3 loop is CASSQPSTGINEQFF. CDR3 sequence (DNA): TGTGCCAGCAGCCAACCCTCCACAGGGATAAATGAGCAGTTCTTC.